The 6 T cell receptor beta chains reported below all come from one sample, sequenced in a study of early T cells in non-severe SARS-CoV-2 infection. MiXCR, run by TCRdb on the 5' RACE reads, gives a single entry per CDR3 protein. The sample shows 53,000 or so distinct CDR3 sequences, 12% of them seen only once. The sequences come from whole blood, collected at baseline. These receptors all stem from an adult who was a healthcare worker with PCR-confirmed SARS-CoV-2 infection or an uninfected control (not recorded which).

The V and J genes are TRBV29-1 and TRBJ2-3; possible D gene TRBD1, 6 bases. The CDR3 loop spans 15 amino acids. V was trimmed by 5 bases and J by 5 bases, leaving 20 bases between them. Per germline, CDR1 SQVTM and CDR2 ANQGSEA. CDR3 region: CSVFSRGSRGDTQYF. Here the CDR3 DNA reads TGCAGCGTTTTCAGTAGGGGGAGTAGAGGAGATACGCAGTATTTT.

The chain combines TRBV24-1 with TRBJ2-5; TRBD2 matches at 10 bases. Unmatched junction bases numbered 5, after V lost 4 bases and J lost 4 bases. The CDR3 runs 15 residues. Germline V CDR1 and CDR2: KGHDR, SFDVKD. CDR3 in amino acids: CATSDPRTSGETQYF. DNA of the CDR3: TGTGCCACCAGTGACCCTAGGACTAGCGGAGAGACCCAGTACTTC.

This clonotype has just a few counts. The chain uses TRBV7-2 and TRBJ2-5; D is ambiguous. Trimming removed 3 bases from V and 2 bases from J, with 7 bases in between. The germline CDR1 and CDR2 sequences are SGHTA and FQGNSA. This CDR3 has 13 residues. CDR3 residues: CASSLGQQETQYF. The CDR3 DNA reads as TGTGCCAGCAGCTTGGGCCAGCAAGAGACCCAGTACTTC.

In this sample, this clonotype turned up a few times. The chain carries TRBV7-9 and TRBJ2-1; TRBD2 agrees at 10 bases. J was trimmed by 9 bases and V by 0 bases; bases with no gene match: 5. Germline V gives CDR1 SEHNR, CDR2 FQNEAQ (reference sequence). There are 15 residues in the CDR3. This CDR3 reads CASSLAFSGRFEQFF. Here the CDR3 DNA reads TGTGCCAGCAGCTTAGCGTTTAGCGGGAGGTTTGAGCAGTTCTTC.

The V and J genes are TRBV5-8 and TRBJ1-5; D is perhaps TRBD1 (5 bases). The CDR3 totals 11 residues. Trimming took 7 bases from V and 3 from J, leaving 5 bases between them. Per the germline V gene, CDR1 is SGHTS and CDR2 is YDEGEE. The CDR3 here is CASGTNQPQHF. The CDR3, as DNA: TGTGCCAGCGGGACCAATCAGCCCCAGCATTTT.

This clonotype was counted many times. The rearrangement uses TRBV7-2 and TRBJ2-7; maybe TRBD2 (5 bases). V lost 6 bases and J lost 7, with 16 bases in between. Germline V gene lookup returns CDR1 SGHTA and CDR2 FQGNSA. The CDR3 runs to 13 residues. CDR3 nucleotide sequence: TGTGCCAGCAGTCCCCTCACCCGCGGGGAGCAGTACTTC. Translated, it gives CASSPLTRGEQYF.